A selection of T cell receptor beta chains follows, all from one sample in a study of cytomegalovirus exposure and HLA in healthy donors. Profiling relied on immunoSEQ multiplex PCR, and the TCRdb table lists in-frame clones only, not all of them. This sample's table has some 75,000 clones. Sequencing used PBMCs. The receptors were sampled from a boy aged 5-17 years in good health and CMV-seronegative. The CDR3 runs from the conserved cysteine through the conserved F or W. The order of the fields is CDR3 length, J gene, V gene, D gene, CDR3 DNA, CDR3 protein. D genes are given only for firm matches.

15,TRBJ1-1,TRBV14,TRBD1,TGTGCCAGCAGTCAAATAACAGGGGGCGGTACTGAAGCTTTCTTT,CASSQITGGGTEAFF
15,TRBJ2-7,TRBV5-6,.,TGTGCCAGCAGCTCCTACTCGGGACACCTAGGGGGGCAGTACTTC,CASSSYSGHLGGQYF
12,TRBJ1-2,TRBV29-1,TRBD1,TGCAGCGTTGACGGGACAGGGTCCGGCTACACCTTC,CSVDGTGSGYTF
14,TRBJ1-4,TRBV6-5,.,TGTGCCAGCAGTTACTCTGGACAGAATGAAAAACTGTTTTTT,CASSYSGQNEKLFF
17,TRBJ2-6,TRBV11-1,TRBD1,TGTGCCAGCAGCTTCAGGACAGGGGGCACTGGGGCCAACGTCCTGACTTTC,CASSFRTGGTGANVLTF
14,TRBJ1-1,TRBV10-3,.,TGTGCCATCAGTGAGTCCCCGCTAGGCGCTGAAGCTTTCTTT,CAISESPLGAEAFF
14,TRBJ1-1,TRBV6-5,.,TGTGCCAGCATCAAAGGGGCAGGGTACACTGAAGCTTTCTTT,CASIKGAGYTEAFF
14,TRBJ2-3,TRBV18,TRBD1,TGTGCCAGCTCACCGGACAGGAGCACAGATACGCAGTATTTT,CASSPDRSTDTQYF
13,TRBJ2-1,TRBV5-6,TRBD2,TGTGCCAGTTCGGGGACTAGCCTTAATGAGCAGTTCTTC,CASSGTSLNEQFF
17,TRBJ2-3,TRBV11-2,TRBD1,TGTGCCAGCAGCTTAGATGGGACAGCCACTAGCACAGATACGCAGTATTTT,CASSLDGTATSTDTQYF
14,TRBJ1-5,TRBV4-1,TRBD1,TGCGCCAGCAGCCTGGGACAGGGCAATCAGCCCCAGCATTTT,CASSLGQGNQPQHF
15,TRBJ2-3,TRBV6-1,TRBD2,TGTGCCAGCAGTGATCTAGCGGGAGGCGCAGATACGCAGTATTTT,CASSDLAGGADTQYF
16,TRBJ2-7,TRBV9,TRBD1,TGTGCCAGCAGCGCGATGGGGGGACAGGGGGCAGGTGAGCAGTACTTC,CASSAMGGQGAGEQYF
12,TRBJ1-5,TRBV10-2,.,TGCGCCAGCAGTGAGTCGGGCCGAACCCAGCATTTT,CASSESGRTQHF
20,TRBJ1-1,TRBV5-1,TRBD1,TGCGCCAGCAGCTTGGAGGGGGCAGGGGGTAAAGGATTGAAGGTCACTGAAGCTTTCTTT,CASSLEGAGGKGLKVTEAFF